This entry features one TCR beta chain sequence. The entry originates in a study of blood T cell repertoires in COVID-19. Across the whole study: COVID-19 samples, acute and convalescent, were from the United States, Italy and Spain.

Only in-frame clones appear in the TCRdb table, and some are missing; sequencing was by immunoSEQ multiplex PCR. The table lists about 50,000 clones, about 83% of them singletons. CDR1 and CDR2 from the germline V gene are MNHEY and SVGEGT. The CDR3 totals 17 residues. V dropped 1 base and J dropped 8; count of bases not matched to a gene: 13. The sequencing input was peripheral blood. This sequence joins TRBV6-2 or TRBV6-3 and TRBJ1-2, with 10 bases fitting TRBD1. The clonotype comes from a human donor in a cohort sampled during active COVID-19. Here the CDR3 reads CASSYLQRGQGFKGYTF. CDR3 bases: TGTGCCAGCAGTTACTTGCAAAGGGGACAGGGGTTTAAGGGCTACACCTTC.